The 22 T cell receptor beta chains in this list originate from one sample, sequenced in a study of CD8 T cells in Susac syndrome. Random hexamers were used to reverse transcribe the RNA input (roughly 0.5 to 1 ug). Each CDR3 protein is one row after TCRdb ran MiXCR on the immunoSEQ multiplex PCR reads. In the table there are roughly 200,000 distinct CDR3 sequences, over 90% of which are singletons. Sequencing was carried out using CD4+ T cells from PBMCs. These receptors were taken from a human donor with multiple sclerosis.

This clonotype was counted once. This chain joins TRBV3-1 and TRBJ1-1; possible D gene TRBD1, 5 bases. The CDR3 has 17 amino acids. V gave up 0 bases and J gave up 0 bases, with 14 bases separating them. CDR1 is LGHDT, CDR2 YNNKEL, per germline (reference sequence). CDR3 nucleotide sequence: TGTGCCAGCAGCCAAGAGAGGGGCAGGGTTTTGAACACTGAAGCTTTCTTT. As protein: CASSQERGRVLNTEAFF.

The gene calls are TRBV20-1 and TRBJ1-3; 8 positions match TRBD1. The V segment lost 4 bases and the J segment 0 bases; nucleotides outside the gene matches: 8. Germline assignment: CDR1 DFQATT and CDR2 SNEGSKA (reference sequence). The CDR3 contains 16 residues. The CDR3 protein is CSATRGGQASGNTIYF. For the CDR3, the DNA is TGCAGTGCTACAAGGGGGGGACAGGCCTCTGGAAACACCATATATTTT.

This clonotype was observed once. The chain links TRBV7-3 to TRBJ2-1; D may be TRBD1 or TRBD2 (5 bases each). Germline V gene sequence: CDR1 SGHTA, CDR2 FQGTGA. V was clipped by 2 bases and J by 9 bases, with 14 bases between them. The CDR3 runs to 14 residues. The CDR3 nucleotides are TGTGCCAGCAGCTTAGTGGGGGAATCGGGTGAGCAGTTCTTC. Amino acid sequence: CASSLVGESGEQFF.

V usage is TRBV15 and J usage is TRBJ1-1; possibly TRBD1 for D (5 bases). The CDR3 runs to 15 residues. Trimming pared 3 bases from V and 6 bases from J, leaving 17 bases between. Looked up from germline, CDR1 is LNHNV and CDR2 is YYDKDF (reference sequence). Here the CDR3 DNA reads TGTGCCACCAGCAGGGGGGAGGTTATGAGGGCTGAAGCTTTCTTT. It is translated as CATSRGEVMRAEAFF.

This chain joins TRBV12-3 or TRBV12-4 and TRBJ1-6; no clear D gene. The CDR3 is 15 amino acids. Between the trimmed V and J ends, which lost 6 bases and 8 bases, there was a span of 17 bases. CDR3 amino acids: CASSPSWSGDSPLHF. CDR3 nucleotides: TGTGCCAGCAGCCCCTCGTGGAGTGGGGATTCACCCCTCCACTTT.

The chain couples TRBV27 to TRBJ1-1; perhaps TRBD1 as D (6 bases). This CDR3 spans 10 amino acids. The germline V and J ends were trimmed by 10 bases and 10 bases, with 13 bases remaining between them. Germline CDR1 MNHEY, CDR2 SMNVEV (reference sequence). CDR3 DNA: TGTGCCACCGCGGGGGCTAGAGCTTTCTTT. Amino acids: CATAGARAFF.

The J gene is TRBJ1-2, the V gene TRBV6-5, with D possibly being TRBD1 (6 bases). This CDR3 has 11 residues. Germline assignment: CDR1 MNHEY and CDR2 SVGAGI. Trimming removed 6 bases from V and 8 bases from J, with 10 bases in between. The CDR3 region has the DNA TGTGCCAGCAGGAAGGGGACAGGCTACACCTTC. Protein: CASRKGTGYTF.

V gene TRBV7-3 combines with J gene TRBJ2-1; no firm D call. V lost 5 bases and J lost 7, with 21 bases in between. Germline assignment: CDR1 SGHTA and CDR2 FQGTGA. CDR3 length equals 16 residues. CDR3 amino acids: CASSTYGRAGGNEQFF. The CDR3 DNA follows: TGTGCCAGCAGCACCTACGGCCGGGCCGGTGGGAATGAGCAGTTCTTC.

The V gene is TRBV5-6, the J gene TRBJ2-1; 7 bases align to TRBD1. CDR1 is SGHDT, CDR2 YYEEEE, per germline. The CDR3 has 14 amino acids. The V gene end was trimmed by 0 bases and the J gene end by 9 bases; junction bases not matched to a gene: 6. CDR3 sequence: CASSLGTGSSEQFF. The DNA of the CDR3 is TGTGCCAGCAGCTTGGGGACAGGATCCAGTGAGCAGTTCTTC. The full variable domain, its missing parts supplied by reference TRBV5-6 and TRBJ2-1, is DAGVTQSPTHLIKTRGQQVTLRCSPKSGHDTVSWYQQALGQGPQFIFQYYEEEERQRGNFPDRFSGHQFPNYSSELNVNALLLGDSALYLCASSLGTGSSEQFFGPGTRLTVL.

The chain recombines TRBV4-1 with TRBJ1-1; D gene uncertain. V dropped 1 base and J dropped 7 bases, with 16 bases sitting between them. Germline V lookup: CDR1 MGHRA, CDR2 YSYEKL. This CDR3 is 15 amino acids long. The CDR3 nucleotides read TGCGCCAGCAGCCAAGTCCCCTGGACTGGGGATGAAGCTTTCTTT. This encodes CASSQVPWTGDEAFF.

On this clonotype itself: Sequence at one end of the junction differs from germline and may be a read error. The genes are TRBV27 and TRBJ2-1; tentative D call: TRBD1 (6 bases). The CDR3 length is 14 residues. Germline assignment: CDR1 MNHEY and CDR2 SMNVEV (reference sequence). The CDR3 reads CASASRSHTGTTLF. CDR3 DNA sequence: TGTGCCAGTGCCAGTCGAAGTCACACAGGGACGACTCTCTTC.

CDR3 nucleotides: TGCAGCGCTCCCAGGTCCGGGGTGAACACTGAAGCTTTCTTT. The encoded protein is CSAPRSGVNTEAFF. This chain joins TRBV29-1 and TRBJ1-1; D gene ambiguous. Trimming took off 7 bases at V and 0 bases at J, with 15 bases between the two ends. Per germline, CDR1 SQVTM and CDR2 ANQGSEA. This CDR3 region has 14 residues.

The CDR3 protein is CAWDASRVGYGYTF. CDR3 nucleotide sequence: TGTGCCTGGGACGCGTCGCGGGTTGGCTATGGCTACACCTTC. V is TRBV30 and J is TRBJ1-2; D uncertain. Germline V gene data show CDR1 as GTSNPN and CDR2 as SVGIG (reference sequence). This CDR3 has 14 residues. Trimming left V 5 bases short and J 4 bases short, with 17 bases between.

The chain is built from TRBV30 and TRBJ2-2; D is possibly TRBD2 (5 bases). The CDR3 has 15 amino acids. The ends were cut back, 3 bases at V and 3 bases at J, with 14 bases in the middle. Looked up from germline, CDR1 is GTSNPN and CDR2 is SVGIG (reference sequence). The CDR3 region is CAWRGFGGYTGELFF. The CDR3 nucleotides are TGTGCCTGGAGAGGGTTTGGCGGGTACACCGGGGAGCTGTTTTTT.

The V and J genes are TRBV5-4 and TRBJ2-5; D not resolved. The CDR3 loop spans 16 amino acids. Germline V gene data show CDR1 as SGHNT and CDR2 as YYREEE (reference sequence). The V gene lost 1 base and the J gene lost 1 base, with 14 bases spanning the gap. The CDR3: CASSLFSELPQETQYF. The DNA of the CDR3 is TGTGCCAGCAGCTTGTTTAGTGAGCTCCCCCAAGAGACCCAGTACTTC.

The rearrangement joins TRBV3-1 to TRBJ1-6; TRBD1 is a possible D gene (6 bases). This CDR3 contains 15 residues. V was clipped by 4 bases and J by 10 bases, with 17 bases between them. Germline V gene sequence: CDR1 LGHDT, CDR2 YNNKEL (reference sequence). As DNA, the CDR3 is TGTGCCAGCAGCCCAGGGGTGGGTTCGGAGTCACCCCTCCACTTT. Its protein product is CASSPGVGSESPLHF.

The V and J genes are TRBV27 and TRBJ1-2; D not resolved. CDR3 length equals 16 residues. The germline V gene encodes CDR1 MNHEY and CDR2 SMNVEV (reference sequence). Trimming left V 6 bases short and J 3 bases short, with 20 bases between. CDR3 DNA sequence: TGTGCCAGCAGGGCACCTCAGATCGGGAGGGACTATGGCTACACCTTC. Its protein product is CASRAPQIGRDYGYTF.

This chain uses TRBV27 with TRBJ1-6, with TRBD1 matching over 11 bases. The germline CDR1 and CDR2 sequences are MNHEY and SMNVEV (reference sequence). J gave up 13 bases and V 2 bases, and 10 bases lay outside the gene matches. The CDR3 totals 16 residues. Here the CDR3 reads CASSLRMGQGEYPLHF. In DNA form, the CDR3 reads TGTGCCAGCAGTTTACGAATGGGACAGGGGGAGTACCCCCTCCACTTT.

The rearrangement uses TRBV29-1 and TRBJ2-1, with TRBD1 identical over 7 bases. The trim removed 3 bases at V and 2 bases at J, leaving 1 base unmatched. The CDR3 sequence is 13 residues long. The V gene's germline CDR1 is SQVTM and CDR2 ANQGSEA. The DNA for the CDR3 is TGCAGCGTTGATACAGGGGCCTACAATGAGCAGTTCTTC. It specifies CSVDTGAYNEQFF.

V and J are TRBV7-8 and TRBJ2-2, with D possibly being TRBD1 or TRBD2 (5 bases each). The CDR3 spans 16 residues. Germline assignment: CDR1 SGHVS and CDR2 FQNEAQ. V lost 1 base to trimming and J lost 0 bases, with 9 bases between them. CDR3 in DNA: TGTGCCAGCAGCTTAGAGGGGACGGCGAACACCGGGGAGCTGTTTTTT. Amino acid sequence: CASSLEGTANTGELFF.

The V and J genes are TRBV30 and TRBJ1-1; 8 bases match TRBD1. Losses at the gene ends were 5 bases for V and 1 base for J; bases not matched to a gene: 3. This CDR3 comprises 13 residues. CDR1 is GTSNPN, CDR2 SVGIG, per germline (reference sequence). The CDR3 bases are TGTGCCTGGGACAGGGGCAGGAACACTGAAGCTTTCTTT. This encodes CAWDRGRNTEAFF.

This chain connects TRBV15 to TRBJ2-7, with D unclear. The length of the CDR3 is 14 residues. Germline lookup yields CDR1 LNHNV and CDR2 YYDKDF (reference sequence). V was cut by 1 base and J by 0 bases, with 7 bases left in between. The chain's CDR3 is CATSRVGSSYEQYV. The CDR3 DNA follows: TGTGCCACCAGCAGAGTTGGCAGCTCCTACGAGCAGTACGTC.